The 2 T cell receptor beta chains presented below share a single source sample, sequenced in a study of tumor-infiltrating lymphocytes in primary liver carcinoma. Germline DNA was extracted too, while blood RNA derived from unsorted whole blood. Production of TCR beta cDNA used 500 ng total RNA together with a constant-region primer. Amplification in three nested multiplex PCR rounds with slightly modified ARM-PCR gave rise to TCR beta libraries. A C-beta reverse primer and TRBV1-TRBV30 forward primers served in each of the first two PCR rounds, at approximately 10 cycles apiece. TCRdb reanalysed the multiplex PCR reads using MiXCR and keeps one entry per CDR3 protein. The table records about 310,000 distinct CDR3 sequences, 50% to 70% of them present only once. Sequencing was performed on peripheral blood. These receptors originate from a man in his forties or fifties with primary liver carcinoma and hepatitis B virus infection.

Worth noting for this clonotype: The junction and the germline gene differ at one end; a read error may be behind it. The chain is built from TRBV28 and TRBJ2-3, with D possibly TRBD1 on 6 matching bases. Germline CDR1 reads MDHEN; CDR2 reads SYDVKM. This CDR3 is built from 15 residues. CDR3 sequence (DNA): TGTGCCAGCAGCCGACAGGTTGGAAGCATAGATACGCAGTATTTT. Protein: CASSRQVGSIDTQYF.

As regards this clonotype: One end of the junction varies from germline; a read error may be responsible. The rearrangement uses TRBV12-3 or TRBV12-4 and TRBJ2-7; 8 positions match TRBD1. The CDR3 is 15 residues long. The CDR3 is CASTLVGTGLYEQYF. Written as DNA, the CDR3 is TGTGCCAGCACTTTAGTAGGGACAGGTCTGTACGAGCAGTACTTC.